The rows below give T cell receptor beta chains drawn from one sample of a study of blood T cells in healthy people across ages. MiXCR was run by TCRdb on the 5' RACE reads, yielding one entry per CDR3 protein. This table has 780,000 or so distinct CDR3 sequences, 25% appearing once. The same data also contributed to another study, on T cells of mothers and their children.

Sample: blood. These receptors came from a boy aged 5-17 years in good health. Both conserved end residues are part of each CDR3. The D gene is left open where the match is weak. The size of a clone is reported for some rows only, either as once, few or many, or as a class for expanded clones.

.	.	TRBJ2-2	TRBV7-9	CASSSLRGGGKNTGELFF	TGTGCCAGCAGCTCCCTCCGTGGAGGCGGAAAGAACACCGGGGAGCTGTTTTTT
.	.	TRBJ1-4	TRBV7-2	CASSSRGGATNEKLFF	TGTGCCAGCAGCTCCAGGGGAGGCGCAACTAATGAAAAACTGTTTTTT
few	TRBD2	TRBJ2-1	TRBV11-2	CASSSPGLAGSSYNEQFF	TGTGCCAGCAGCTCCCCCGGACTAGCAGGGAGCTCCTACAATGAGCAGTTCTTC
.	.	TRBJ1-1	TRBV4-1	CASSQGPGAANTEAFF	TGCGCCAGCAGCCAAGGCCCCGGGGCAGCGAACACTGAAGCTTTCTTT
.	.	TRBJ1-5	TRBV20-1	CSANAQGSNQPQHF	TGCAGTGCCAACGCACAGGGTAGCAATCAGCCCCAGCATTTT
few	.	TRBJ2-4	TRBV2	CASSINQNIQYF	TGTGCCAGCAGTATTAACCAAAACATTCAGTACTTC
few	TRBD1	TRBJ2-5	TRBV3-1	CASSQDTLSFTGEQYF	TGTGCCAGCAGCCAGGACACCCTGAGTTTTACAGGGGAGCAGTACTTC
few	.	TRBJ2-1	TRBV7-3	CASSPTPFKNEQFF	TGTGCCAGCAGCCCAACTCCCTTTAAGAATGAGCAGTTCTTC
few	.	TRBJ2-7	TRBV28	CASSFYSLGTYEQYF	TGTGCCAGCAGTTTTTATTCCCTAGGAACCTACGAGCAGTACTTC
few	TRBD2	TRBJ2-2	TRBV5-1	CASSILATGELFF	TGCGCCAGCAGCATACTAGCGACCGGGGAGCTGTTTTTT
.	TRBD2	TRBJ2-3	TRBV5-1	CASSYNPAGGDTQYF	TGCGCCAGCAGCTACAACCCAGCGGGGGGCGATACGCAGTATTTT
.	TRBD2	TRBJ2-7	TRBV19	CASSTFGLAGVYEQYF	TGTGCCAGTAGTACGTTCGGGCTAGCGGGGGTCTACGAGCAGTACTTC
few	.	TRBJ1-2	TRBV18	CASSPSGKTYGYTF	TGTGCCAGCTCACCTAGTGGCAAGACCTATGGCTACACCTTC
.	.	TRBJ2-5	TRBV28	CAIQSGWNPQETQYF	TGTGCCATCCAATCAGGGTGGAACCCCCAAGAGACCCAGTACTTC
.	.	TRBJ2-3	TRBV10-3	CAISDSWAHVSTDTQYF	TGTGCCATCAGTGATTCTTGGGCTCACGTCAGCACAGATACGCAGTATTTT
.	TRBD1	TRBJ1-1	TRBV6-5	CASSSSQGAAFF	TGTGCCAGCAGTTCCTCACAGGGGGCAGCTTTCTTT
.	.	TRBJ2-1	TRBV2	CASGERRGNEQFF	TGTGCCAGCGGGGAGAGACGGGGCAATGAGCAGTTCTTC
.	.	TRBJ2-6	TRBV29-1	CSVISWAGANVLTF	TGCAGCGTTATCTCGTGGGCCGGGGCCAACGTCCTGACTTTC
few	.	TRBJ1-5	TRBV9	CASIPRRRERRPQHF	TGTGCCAGCATCCCTCGGCGGAGGGAACGAAGGCCCCAGCATTTT
once	TRBD1	TRBJ2-3	TRBV10-3	CAISESRGQGNTDTQYF	TGTGCCATCAGTGAGTCTCGGGGACAGGGGAACACAGATACGCAGTATTTT
.	.	TRBJ2-1	TRBV28	CASSFWDPDNEQFF	TGTGCCAGCAGTTTTTGGGACCCAGACAATGAGCAGTTCTTC
.	.	TRBJ2-5	TRBV29-1	CSVEHIEGRETQYF	TGCAGCGTAGAACATATCGAGGGTCGAGAGACCCAGTACTTC
.	TRBD1	TRBJ1-1	TRBV20-1	CSGRGRANTEAFF	TGCAGTGGCAGGGGGCGAGCGAACACTGAAGCTTTCTTT
.	.	TRBJ2-7	TRBV6-2/TRBV6-3	CASSTPWSRTYEQYF	TGTGCCAGCAGTACCCCCTGGAGCAGGACCTACGAGCAGTACTTC
.	TRBD2	TRBJ2-1	TRBV7-9	CASSLSLAGTYNEQFF	TGTGCCAGCAGCTTAAGCCTAGCGGGAACATACAATGAGCAGTTCTTC
.	TRBD2	TRBJ2-5	TRBV19	CASSPGTSGRHQETQYF	TGTGCCAGTAGTCCCGGGACTAGCGGGAGACACCAAGAGACCCAGTACTTC
few	.	TRBJ2-5	TRBV6-6	CASRAGETQYF	TGTGCCAGCAGGGCCGGGGAGACCCAGTACTTC
few	.	TRBJ2-5	TRBV7-2	CASSSLGDGETQYF	TGTGCCAGCAGCTCCCTAGGGGACGGGGAGACCCAGTACTTC
.	TRBD2	TRBJ2-7	TRBV4-3	CASSPRLAFEQYF	TGCGCCAGCAGCCCTCGACTAGCGTTTGAGCAGTACTTC
few	TRBD2	TRBJ2-7	TRBV14	CASSSLAGDYEQYF	TGTGCCAGCAGCTCACTAGCGGGGGACTACGAGCAGTACTTC
.	TRBD2	TRBJ2-1	TRBV20-1	CSAREVLAGAYNEQFF	TGCAGTGCTAGAGAGGTACTAGCGGGAGCCTACAATGAGCAGTTCTTC
few	.	TRBJ1-4	TRBV6-6	CASTPSSVTNEKLFF	TGTGCCAGCACTCCGAGTTCGGTCACTAATGAAAAACTGTTTTTT
few	.	TRBJ2-7	TRBV6-6	CASSYADGTYEQYF	TGTGCCAGCAGTTACGCTGACGGGACCTACGAGCAGTACTTC
many	.	TRBJ2-7	TRBV12-3/TRBV12-4	CASSFGTSYEQYF	TGTGCCAGCAGTTTTGGGACCAGCTACGAGCAGTACTTC